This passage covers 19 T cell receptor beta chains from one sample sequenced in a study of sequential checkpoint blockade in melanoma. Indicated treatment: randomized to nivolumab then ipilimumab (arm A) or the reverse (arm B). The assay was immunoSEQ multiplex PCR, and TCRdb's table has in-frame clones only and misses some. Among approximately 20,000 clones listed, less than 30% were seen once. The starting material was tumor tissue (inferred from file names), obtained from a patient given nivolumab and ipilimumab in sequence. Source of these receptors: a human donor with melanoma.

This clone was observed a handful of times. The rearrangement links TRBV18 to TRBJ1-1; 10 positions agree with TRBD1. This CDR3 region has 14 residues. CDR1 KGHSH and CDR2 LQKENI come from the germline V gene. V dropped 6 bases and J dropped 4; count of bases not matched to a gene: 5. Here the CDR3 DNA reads TGTGCCAGCTCGGTGGGACAGGGGATCACTGAAGCTTTCTTT. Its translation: CASSVGQGITEAFF.

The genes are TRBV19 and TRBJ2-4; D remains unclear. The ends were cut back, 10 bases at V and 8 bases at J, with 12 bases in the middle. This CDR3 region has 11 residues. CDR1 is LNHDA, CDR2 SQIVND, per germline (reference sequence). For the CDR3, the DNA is TGTGCCACCCGGTTGAGCCACATTCAGTACTTC. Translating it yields CATRLSHIQYF.

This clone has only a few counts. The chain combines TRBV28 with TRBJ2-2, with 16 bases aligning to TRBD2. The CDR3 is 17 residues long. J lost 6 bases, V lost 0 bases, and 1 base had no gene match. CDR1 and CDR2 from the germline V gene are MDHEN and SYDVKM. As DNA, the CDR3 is TGTGCCAGCAGTTTATGGGGACTAGCGGGAGGGCCCGGGGAGCTGTTTTTT. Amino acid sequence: CASSLWGLAGGPGELFF.

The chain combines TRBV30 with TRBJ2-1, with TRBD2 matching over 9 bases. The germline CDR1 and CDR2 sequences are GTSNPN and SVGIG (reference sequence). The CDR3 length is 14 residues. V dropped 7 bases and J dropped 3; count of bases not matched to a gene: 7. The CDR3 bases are TGTGCCTTCTCTCAGACTAGCGGCTACAATGAGCAGTTCTTC. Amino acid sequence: CAFSQTSGYNEQFF.

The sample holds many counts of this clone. The CDR3 DNA reads TGTGCCAGCAGCTCAATTGAGACAGGGGTTTCCGATACGCAGTATTTT. It specifies CASSSIETGVSDTQYF. This chain joins TRBV11-3 and TRBJ2-3; the match to TRBD1 covers 8 bases. V trimming: 4 bases; J trimming: 6 bases; junction bases outside the gene matches: 12. The CDR3 loop spans 16 amino acids. Germline values: CDR1 SGHNT, CDR2 YENEEA.

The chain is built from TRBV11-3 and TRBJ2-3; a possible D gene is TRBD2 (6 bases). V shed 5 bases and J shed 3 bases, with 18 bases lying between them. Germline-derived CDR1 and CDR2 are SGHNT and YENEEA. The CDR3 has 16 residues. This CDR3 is CASSPKRGGATDTQYF. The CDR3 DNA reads TGTGCCAGCAGCCCCAAACGTGGCGGGGCAACAGATACGCAGTATTTT. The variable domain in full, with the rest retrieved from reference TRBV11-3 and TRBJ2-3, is EAGVVQSPRYKIIEKKQPVAFWCNPISGHNTLYWYLQNLGQGPELLIRYENEEAVDDSQLPKDRFSAERLKGVDSTLKIQPAELGDSAVYLCASSPKRGGATDTQYFGPGTRLTVL.

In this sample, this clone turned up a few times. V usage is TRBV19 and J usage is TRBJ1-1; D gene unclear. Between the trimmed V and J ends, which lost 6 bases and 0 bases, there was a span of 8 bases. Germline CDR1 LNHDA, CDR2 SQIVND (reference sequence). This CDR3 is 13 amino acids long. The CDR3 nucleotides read TGTGCCAGTAGGTGGCAGATGAACACTGAAGCTTTCTTT. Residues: CASRWQMNTEAFF.

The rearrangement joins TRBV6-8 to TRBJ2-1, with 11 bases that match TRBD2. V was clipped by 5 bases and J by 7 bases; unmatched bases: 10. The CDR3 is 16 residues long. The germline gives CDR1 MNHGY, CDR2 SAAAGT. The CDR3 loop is CASSADSGGVRNEQFF. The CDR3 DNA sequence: TGTGCCAGCAGTGCTGATAGCGGGGGGGTGAGAAATGAGCAGTTCTTC.

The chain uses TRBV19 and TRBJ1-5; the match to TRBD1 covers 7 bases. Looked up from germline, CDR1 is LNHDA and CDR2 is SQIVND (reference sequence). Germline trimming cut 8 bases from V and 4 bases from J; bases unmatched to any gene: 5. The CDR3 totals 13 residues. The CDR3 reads CASVDRENQPQHF. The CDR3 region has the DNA TGTGCCAGTGTTGACAGGGAAAATCAGCCCCAGCATTTT.

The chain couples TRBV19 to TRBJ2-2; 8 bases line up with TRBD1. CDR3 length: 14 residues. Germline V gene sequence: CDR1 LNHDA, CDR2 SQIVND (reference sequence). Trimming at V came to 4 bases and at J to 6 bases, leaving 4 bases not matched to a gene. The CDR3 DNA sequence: TGTGCCAGTAGTACAACAGGGGGGTCCGGGGAGCTGTTTTTT. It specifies CASSTTGGSGELFF.

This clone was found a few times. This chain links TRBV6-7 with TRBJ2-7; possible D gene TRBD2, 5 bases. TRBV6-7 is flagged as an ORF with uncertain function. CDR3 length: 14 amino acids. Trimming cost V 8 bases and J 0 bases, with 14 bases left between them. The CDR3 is CASDRTGYSYEQYF. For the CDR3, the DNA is TGTGCCAGCGACCGGACTGGCTACTCCTACGAGCAGTACTTC.

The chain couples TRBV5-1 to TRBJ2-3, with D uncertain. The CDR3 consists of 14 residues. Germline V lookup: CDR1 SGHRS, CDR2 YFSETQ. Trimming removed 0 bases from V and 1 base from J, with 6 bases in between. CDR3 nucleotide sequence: TGCGCCAGCAGCTTGGTCGCGGGCACAGATACGCAGTATTTT. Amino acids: CASSLVAGTDTQYF.

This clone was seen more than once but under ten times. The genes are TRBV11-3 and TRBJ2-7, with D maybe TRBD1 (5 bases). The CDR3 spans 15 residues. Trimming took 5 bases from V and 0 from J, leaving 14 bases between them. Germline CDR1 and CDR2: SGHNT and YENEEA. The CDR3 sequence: CASSTVLQASYEQYF. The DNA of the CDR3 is TGTGCCAGCAGCACAGTTTTACAGGCCTCCTACGAGCAGTACTTC. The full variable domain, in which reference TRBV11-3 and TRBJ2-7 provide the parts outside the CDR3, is EAGVVQSPRYKIIEKKQPVAFWCNPISGHNTLYWYLQNLGQGPELLIRYENEEAVDDSQLPKDRFSAERLKGVDSTLKIQPAELGDSAVYLCASSTVLQASYEQYFGPGTRLTVT.

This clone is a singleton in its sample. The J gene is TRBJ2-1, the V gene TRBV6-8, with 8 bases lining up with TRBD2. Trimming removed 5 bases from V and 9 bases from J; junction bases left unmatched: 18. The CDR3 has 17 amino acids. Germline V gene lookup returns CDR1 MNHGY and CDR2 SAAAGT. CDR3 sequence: CASSPHGTGGLLFEQFF. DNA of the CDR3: TGTGCCAGCAGTCCACATGGTACGGGAGGGCTCTTATTTGAGCAGTTCTTC.

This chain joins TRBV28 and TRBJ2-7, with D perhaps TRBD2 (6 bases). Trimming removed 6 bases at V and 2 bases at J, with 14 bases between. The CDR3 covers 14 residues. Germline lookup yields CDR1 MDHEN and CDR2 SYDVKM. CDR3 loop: CASSGSGSTYEQYF. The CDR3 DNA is TGTGCCAGCAGCGGGAGCGGATCTACCTACGAGCAGTACTTC.

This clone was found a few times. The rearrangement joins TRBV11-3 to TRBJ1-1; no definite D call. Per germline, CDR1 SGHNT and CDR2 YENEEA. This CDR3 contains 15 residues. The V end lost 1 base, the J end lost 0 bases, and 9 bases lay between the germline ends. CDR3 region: CASSLVWQMNTEAFF. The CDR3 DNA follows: TGTGCCAGCAGCTTAGTCTGGCAGATGAACACTGAAGCTTTCTTT.

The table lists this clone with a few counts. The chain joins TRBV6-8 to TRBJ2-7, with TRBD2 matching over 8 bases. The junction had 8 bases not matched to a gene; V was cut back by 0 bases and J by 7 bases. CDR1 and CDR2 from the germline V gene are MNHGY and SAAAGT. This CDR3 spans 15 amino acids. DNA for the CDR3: TGTGCCAGCAGTTACTCCCGGGAGGGCCTGATAGAGCAGTACTTC. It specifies CASSYSREGLIEQYF.

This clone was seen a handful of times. CDR3 DNA: TGCGCCAGCAGCCAAGACAGCGGGGGGTCCTACAATGAGCAGTTCTTC. As protein: CASSQDSGGSYNEQFF. J is TRBJ2-1 and V is TRBV4-1, with 9 bases lining up with TRBD2. This CDR3 is built from 16 residues. Germline trimming cut 0 bases from V and 1 base from J; bases unmatched to any gene: 1. Germline-derived CDR1 and CDR2 are MGHRA and YSYEKL.

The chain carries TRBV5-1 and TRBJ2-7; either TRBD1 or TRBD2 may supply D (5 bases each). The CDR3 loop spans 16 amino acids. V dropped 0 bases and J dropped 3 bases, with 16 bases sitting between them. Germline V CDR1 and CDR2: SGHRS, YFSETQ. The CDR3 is CASSLGGLGDGYEQYF. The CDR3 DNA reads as TGCGCCAGCAGCTTGGGGGGATTGGGGGATGGCTACGAGCAGTACTTC.